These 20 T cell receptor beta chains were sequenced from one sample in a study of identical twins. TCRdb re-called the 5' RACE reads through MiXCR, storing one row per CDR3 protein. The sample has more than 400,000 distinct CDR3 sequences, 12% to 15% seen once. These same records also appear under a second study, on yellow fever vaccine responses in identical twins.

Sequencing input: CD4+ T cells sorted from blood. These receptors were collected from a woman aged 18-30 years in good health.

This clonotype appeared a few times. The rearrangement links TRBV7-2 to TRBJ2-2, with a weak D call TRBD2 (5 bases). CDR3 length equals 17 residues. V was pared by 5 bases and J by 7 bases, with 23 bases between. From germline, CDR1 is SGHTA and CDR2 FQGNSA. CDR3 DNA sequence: TGTGCCAGCAGCCCCCTAGGATTAGCGCGGTTCGTCGGGGAGCTGTTTTTT. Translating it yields CASSPLGLARFVGELFF.

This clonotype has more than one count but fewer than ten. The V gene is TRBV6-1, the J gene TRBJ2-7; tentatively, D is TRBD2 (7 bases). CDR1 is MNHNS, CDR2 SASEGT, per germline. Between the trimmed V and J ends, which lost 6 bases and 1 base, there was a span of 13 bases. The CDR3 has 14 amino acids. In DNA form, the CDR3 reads TGTGCCAGCAGACGGGGGGCGGGGTCCTACGAGCAGTACGTC. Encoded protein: CASRRGAGSYEQYV.

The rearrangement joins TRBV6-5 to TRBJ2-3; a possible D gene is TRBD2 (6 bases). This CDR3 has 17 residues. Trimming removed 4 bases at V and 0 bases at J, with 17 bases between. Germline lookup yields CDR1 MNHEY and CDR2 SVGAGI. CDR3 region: CASSLRVRRGSTDTQYF. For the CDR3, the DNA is TGTGCCAGCAGTTTGCGGGTTAGGAGGGGTAGCACAGATACGCAGTATTTT.

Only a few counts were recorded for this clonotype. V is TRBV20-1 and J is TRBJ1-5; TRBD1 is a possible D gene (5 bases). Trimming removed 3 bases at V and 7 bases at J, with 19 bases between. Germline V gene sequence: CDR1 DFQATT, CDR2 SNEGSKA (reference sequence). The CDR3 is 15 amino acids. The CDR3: CSASPGQGKRQPQHF. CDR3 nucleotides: TGCAGTGCTAGCCCCGGCCAGGGAAAAAGGCAGCCCCAGCATTTT.

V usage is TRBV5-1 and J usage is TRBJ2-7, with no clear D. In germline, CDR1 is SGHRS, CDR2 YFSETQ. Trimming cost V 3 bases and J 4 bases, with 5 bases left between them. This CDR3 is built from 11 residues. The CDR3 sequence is CASSSKYEQYF. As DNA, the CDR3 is TGCGCCAGCAGCTCCAAATACGAGCAGTACTTC. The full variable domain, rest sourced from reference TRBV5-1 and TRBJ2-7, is KAGVTQTPRYLIKTRGQQVTLSCSPISGHRSVSWYQQTPGQGLQFLFEYFSETQRNKGNFPGRFSGRQFSNSRSEMNVSTLELGDSALYLCASSSKYEQYFGPGTRLTVT.

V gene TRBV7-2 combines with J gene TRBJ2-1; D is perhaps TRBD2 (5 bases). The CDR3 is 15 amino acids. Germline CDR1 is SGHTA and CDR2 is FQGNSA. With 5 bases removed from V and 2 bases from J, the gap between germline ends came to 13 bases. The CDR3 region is CASSPRAATYNEQFF. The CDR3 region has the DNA TGTGCCAGCAGCCCGCGGGCGGCCACCTACAATGAGCAGTTCTTC.

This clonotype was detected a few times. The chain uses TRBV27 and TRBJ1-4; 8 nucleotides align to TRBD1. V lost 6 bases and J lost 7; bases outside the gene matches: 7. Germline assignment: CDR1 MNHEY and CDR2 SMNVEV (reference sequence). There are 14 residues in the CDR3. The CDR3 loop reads CASSKTGGGEKLFF. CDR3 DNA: TGTGCCAGCAGCAAAACAGGGGGAGGTGAAAAACTGTTTTTT.

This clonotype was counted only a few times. This CDR3 is CSAGVLLGRAYEQYF. DNA of the CDR3: TGCAGTGCGGGCGTCCTGCTCGGAAGGGCCTACGAGCAGTACTTC. The rearrangement joins TRBV20-1 to TRBJ2-7; D gene uncertain. V was cut by 6 bases and J by 2 bases, with 20 bases left in between. The V gene's germline CDR1 is DFQATT and CDR2 SNEGSKA (reference sequence). The CDR3 covers 15 residues.

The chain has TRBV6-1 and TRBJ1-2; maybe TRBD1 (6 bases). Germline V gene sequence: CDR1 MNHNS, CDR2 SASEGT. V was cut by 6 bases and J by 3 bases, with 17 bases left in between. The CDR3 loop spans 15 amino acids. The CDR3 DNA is TGTGCCAGCAGGGACGTGGGGGCGATCGACTATGGCTACACCTTC. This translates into CASRDVGAIDYGYTF.

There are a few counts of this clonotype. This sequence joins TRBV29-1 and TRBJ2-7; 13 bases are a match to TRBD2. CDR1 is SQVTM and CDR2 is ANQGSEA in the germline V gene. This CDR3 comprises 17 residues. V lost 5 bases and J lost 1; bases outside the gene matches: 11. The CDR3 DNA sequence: TGCAGCGTTAGGACTAGCGGGAGTTATTTACGGTCCTACGAGCAGTACTTC. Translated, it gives CSVRTSGSYLRSYEQYF.

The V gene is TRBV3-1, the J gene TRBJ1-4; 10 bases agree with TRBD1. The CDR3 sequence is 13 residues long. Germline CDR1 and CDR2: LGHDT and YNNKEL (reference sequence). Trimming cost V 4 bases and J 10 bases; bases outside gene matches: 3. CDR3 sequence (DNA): TGTGCCAGCAGCCGGGACAGGGGAGGAAAACTGTTTTTT. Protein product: CASSRDRGGKLFF.

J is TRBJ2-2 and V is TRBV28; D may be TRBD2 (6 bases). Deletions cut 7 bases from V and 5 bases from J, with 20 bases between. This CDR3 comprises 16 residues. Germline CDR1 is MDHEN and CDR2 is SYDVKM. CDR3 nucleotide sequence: TGTGCCAGCAATGGTAAAGGGACTTTCCTGACCGGGGAGCTGTTTTTT. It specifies CASNGKGTFLTGELFF.

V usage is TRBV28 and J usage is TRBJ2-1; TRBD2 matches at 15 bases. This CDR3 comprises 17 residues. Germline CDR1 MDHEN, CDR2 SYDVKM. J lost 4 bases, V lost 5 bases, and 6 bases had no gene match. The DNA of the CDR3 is TGTGCCAGCAGTCCGGGACTAGCGGGAGGCCCTTACAATGAGCAGTTCTTC. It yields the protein CASSPGLAGGPYNEQFF.

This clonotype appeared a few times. The CDR3 loop reads CASSLWPGSFQETQYF. The CDR3, as DNA: TGTGCCAGCAGCTTATGGCCCGGGAGCTTCCAAGAGACCCAGTACTTC. The chain recombines TRBV7-9 with TRBJ2-5; D is perhaps TRBD2 (6 bases). V was cut by 2 bases and J by 1 base, with 14 bases left in between. Germline V CDR1 and CDR2: SEHNR, FQNEAQ (reference sequence). The CDR3 consists of 16 residues.

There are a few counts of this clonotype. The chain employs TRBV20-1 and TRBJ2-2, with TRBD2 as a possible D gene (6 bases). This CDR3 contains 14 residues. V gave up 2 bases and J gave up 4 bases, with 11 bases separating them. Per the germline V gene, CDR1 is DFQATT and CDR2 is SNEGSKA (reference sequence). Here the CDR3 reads CSARWGEGTGELFF. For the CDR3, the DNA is TGCAGTGCTAGATGGGGGGAAGGCACCGGGGAGCTGTTTTTT.

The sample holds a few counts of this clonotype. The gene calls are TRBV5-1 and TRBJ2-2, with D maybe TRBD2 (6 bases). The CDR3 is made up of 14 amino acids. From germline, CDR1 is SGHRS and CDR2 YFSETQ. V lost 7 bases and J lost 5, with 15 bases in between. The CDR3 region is CASRSRGTTGELFF. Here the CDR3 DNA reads TGCGCCAGCCGAAGCCGAGGGACTACCGGGGAGCTGTTTTTT.

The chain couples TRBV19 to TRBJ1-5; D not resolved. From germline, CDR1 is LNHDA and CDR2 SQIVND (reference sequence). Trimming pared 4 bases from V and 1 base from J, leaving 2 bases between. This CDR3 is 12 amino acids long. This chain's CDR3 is CASSKSNQPQHF. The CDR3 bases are TGTGCCAGTAGTAAGAGCAATCAGCCCCAGCATTTT.

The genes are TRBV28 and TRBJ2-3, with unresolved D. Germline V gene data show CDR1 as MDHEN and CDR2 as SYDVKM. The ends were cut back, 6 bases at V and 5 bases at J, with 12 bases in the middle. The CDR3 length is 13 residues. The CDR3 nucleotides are TGTGCCAGCAGCCCTGGTCCGCAAGATACGCAGTATTTT. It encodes CASSPGPQDTQYF.

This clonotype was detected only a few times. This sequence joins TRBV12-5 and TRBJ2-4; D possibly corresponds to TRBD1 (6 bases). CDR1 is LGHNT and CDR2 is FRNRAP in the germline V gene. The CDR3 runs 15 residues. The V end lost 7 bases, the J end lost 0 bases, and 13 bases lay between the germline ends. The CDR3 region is CASALGDIAKNIQYF. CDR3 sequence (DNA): TGTGCTAGTGCACTAGGGGACATAGCCAAAAACATTCAGTACTTC.

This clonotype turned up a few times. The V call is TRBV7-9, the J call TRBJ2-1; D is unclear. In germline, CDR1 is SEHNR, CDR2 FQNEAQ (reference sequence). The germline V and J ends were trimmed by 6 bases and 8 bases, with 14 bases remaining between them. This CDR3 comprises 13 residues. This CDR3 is CASSRRVFDEQFF. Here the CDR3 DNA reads TGTGCCAGCAGTCGTCGGGTTTTCGATGAGCAGTTCTTC.